The clone carrying this T cell receptor beta chain has a count of ten or more. Its antigen is not known. The length of the CDR3 is 14 residues. V was trimmed by 2 bases and J by 5 bases, leaving 12 bases between them. CDR1 and CDR2 (germline): SGHTA, FQGTGA. The data derive from a study of early T cells in non-severe SARS-CoV-2 infection. Study at large: Investigators sequenced bulk RNA drawn from unsorted whole blood, and chains remained unpaired.

Tagging with unique molecular identifiers was applied to individual cDNA molecules. TCRdb reanalysed the 5' RACE reads using MiXCR and keeps one entry per CDR3 protein. The table shows around 71,000 distinct CDR3 sequences, with roughly 15% occurring only once. General study results and limits: Comparison of clonotypes with VDJdb favored anti-spike CD8 responses while missing private and CD4 specificities.

The source material was whole blood, sampled at baseline. The receptor's source is an adult who was a healthcare worker with PCR-confirmed SARS-CoV-2 infection or an uninfected control (not recorded which). The chain has TRBV7-3 and TRBJ1-1; the D gene is possibly TRBD1 (5 bases). CDR3 region: CASSLFGAGTEAFF. Here the CDR3 DNA reads TGTGCCAGCAGCTTATTCGGGGCGGGGACTGAAGCTTTCTTT.